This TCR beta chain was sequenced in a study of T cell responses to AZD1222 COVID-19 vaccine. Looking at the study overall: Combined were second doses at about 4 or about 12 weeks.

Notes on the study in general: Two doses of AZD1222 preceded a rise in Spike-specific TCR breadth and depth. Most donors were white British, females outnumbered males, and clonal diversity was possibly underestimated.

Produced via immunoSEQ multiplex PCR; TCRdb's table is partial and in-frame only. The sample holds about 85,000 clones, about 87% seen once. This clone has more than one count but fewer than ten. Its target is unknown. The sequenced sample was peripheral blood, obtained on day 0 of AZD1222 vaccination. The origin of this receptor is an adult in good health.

As DNA, the CDR3 is TGTGCCAGCAGTTTACAACAGGGCGGAACGCAGTATTTT. Translation: CASSLQQGGTQYF. This chain connects TRBV12-3 or TRBV12-4 to TRBJ2-3, with D perhaps matching TRBD1 (6 bases). The CDR3 length is 13 residues. V dropped 2 bases and J dropped 9 bases, with 12 bases sitting between them.